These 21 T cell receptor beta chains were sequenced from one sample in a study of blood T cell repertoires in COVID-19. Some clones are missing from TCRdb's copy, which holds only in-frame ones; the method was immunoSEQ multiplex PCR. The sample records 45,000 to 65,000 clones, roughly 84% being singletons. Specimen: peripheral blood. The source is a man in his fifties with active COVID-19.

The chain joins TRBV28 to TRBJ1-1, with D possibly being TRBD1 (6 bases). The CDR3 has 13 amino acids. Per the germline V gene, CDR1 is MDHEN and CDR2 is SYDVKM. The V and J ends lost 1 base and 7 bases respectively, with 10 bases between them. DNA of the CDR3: TGTGCCAGCAGTTTATTCGGCAGGGGTGAAGCTTTCTTT. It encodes CASSLFGRGEAFF.

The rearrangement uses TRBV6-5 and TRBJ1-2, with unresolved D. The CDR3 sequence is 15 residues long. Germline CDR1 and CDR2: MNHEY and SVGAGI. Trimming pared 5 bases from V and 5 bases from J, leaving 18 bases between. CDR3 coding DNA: TGTGCCAGCAGTCCCGGAGTTGGCGGCGGTTATGGCTACACCTTC. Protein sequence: CASSPGVGGGYGYTF.

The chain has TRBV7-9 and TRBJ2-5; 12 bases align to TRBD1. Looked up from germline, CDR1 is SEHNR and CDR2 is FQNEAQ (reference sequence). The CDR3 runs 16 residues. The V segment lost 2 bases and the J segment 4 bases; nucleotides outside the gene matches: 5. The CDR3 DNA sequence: TGTGCCAGCAGCTTACCGGGACAGGGGGCGGGAGAGACCCAGTACTTC. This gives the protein CASSLPGQGAGETQYF.

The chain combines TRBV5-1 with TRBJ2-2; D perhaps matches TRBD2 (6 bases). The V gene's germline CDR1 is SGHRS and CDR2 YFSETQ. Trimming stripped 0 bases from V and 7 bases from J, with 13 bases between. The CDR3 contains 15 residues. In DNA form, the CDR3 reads TGCGCCAGCAGCTTGGATCCAGTCGGGAGCGGGGAGCTGTTTTTT. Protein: CASSLDPVGSGELFF.

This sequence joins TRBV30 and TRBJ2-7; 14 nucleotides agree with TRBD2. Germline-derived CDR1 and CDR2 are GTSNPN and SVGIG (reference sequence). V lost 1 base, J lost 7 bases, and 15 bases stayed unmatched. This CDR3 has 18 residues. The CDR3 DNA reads TGTGCCTGGAGTGGCTCCCGATTGGGACTAGCGGGAGTCCGGGAGCAGTACTTC. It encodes CAWSGSRLGLAGVREQYF.

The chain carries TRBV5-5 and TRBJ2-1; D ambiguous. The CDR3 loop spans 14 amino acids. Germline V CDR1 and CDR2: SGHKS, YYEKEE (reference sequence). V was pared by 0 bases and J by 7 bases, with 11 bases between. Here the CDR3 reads CASSLVGGANEQFF. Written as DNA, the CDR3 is TGTGCCAGCAGCTTGGTCGGTGGAGCGAATGAGCAGTTCTTC.

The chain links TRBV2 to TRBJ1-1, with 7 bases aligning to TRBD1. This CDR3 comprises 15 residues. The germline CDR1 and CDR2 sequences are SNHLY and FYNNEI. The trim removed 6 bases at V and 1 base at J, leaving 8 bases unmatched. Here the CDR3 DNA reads TGTGCCAGCAGCACTGACAGGGTGGGGAACACTGAAGCTTTCTTT. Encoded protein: CASSTDRVGNTEAFF. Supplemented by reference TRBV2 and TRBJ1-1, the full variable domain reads EPEVTQTPSHQVTQMGQEVILRCVPISNHLYFYWYRQILGQKVEFLVSFYNNEISEKSEIFDDQFSVERPDGSNFTLKIRSTKLEDSAMYFCASSTDRVGNTEAFFGQGTRLTVV.

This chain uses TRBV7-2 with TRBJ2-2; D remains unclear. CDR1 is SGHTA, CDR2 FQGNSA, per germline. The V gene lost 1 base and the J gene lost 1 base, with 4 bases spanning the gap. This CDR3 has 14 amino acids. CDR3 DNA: TGTGCCAGCAGCTTAGATCAGAACACCGGGGAGCTGTTTTTT. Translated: CASSLDQNTGELFF. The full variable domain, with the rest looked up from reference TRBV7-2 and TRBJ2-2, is GAGVSQSPSNKVTEKGKDVELRCDPISGHTALYWYRQSLGQGLEFLIYFQGNSAPDKSGLPSDRFSAERTGGSVSTLTIQRTQQEDSAVYLCASSLDQNTGELFFGEGSRLTVL.

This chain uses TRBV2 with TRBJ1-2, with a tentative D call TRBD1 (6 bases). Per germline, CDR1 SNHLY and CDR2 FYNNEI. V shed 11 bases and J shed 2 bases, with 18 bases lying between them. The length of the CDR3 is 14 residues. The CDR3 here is CARGGKGGNYGYTF. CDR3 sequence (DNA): TGTGCCCGCGGGGGGAAAGGGGGGAACTATGGCTACACCTTC.

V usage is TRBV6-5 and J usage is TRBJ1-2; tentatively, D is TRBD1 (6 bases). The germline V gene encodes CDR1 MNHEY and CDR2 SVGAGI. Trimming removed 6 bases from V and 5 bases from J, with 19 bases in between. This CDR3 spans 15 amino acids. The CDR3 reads CASSEGRQEHYGYTF. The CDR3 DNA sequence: TGTGCCAGCAGCGAGGGGCGACAGGAGCATTATGGCTACACCTTC.

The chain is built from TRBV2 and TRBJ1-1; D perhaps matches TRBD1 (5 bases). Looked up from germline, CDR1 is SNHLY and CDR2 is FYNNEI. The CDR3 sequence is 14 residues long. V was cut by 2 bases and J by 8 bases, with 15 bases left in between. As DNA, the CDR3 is TGTGCCAGCAGTGAAAGGGGCCGGGGGGGAGAAGCTTTCTTT. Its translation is CASSERGRGGEAFF.

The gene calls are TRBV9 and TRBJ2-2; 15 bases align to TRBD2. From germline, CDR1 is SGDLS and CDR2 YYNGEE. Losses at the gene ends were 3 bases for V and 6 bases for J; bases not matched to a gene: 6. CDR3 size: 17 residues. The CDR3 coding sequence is TGTGCCAGCAGCGCGGGACTAGCGGGAGGATCGGCCGGGGAGCTGTTTTTT. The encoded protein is CASSAGLAGGSAGELFF. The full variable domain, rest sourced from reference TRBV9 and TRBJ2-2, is DSGVTQTPKHLITATGQRVTLRCSPRSGDLSVYWYQQSLDQGLQFLIQYYNGEERAKGNILERFSAQQFPDLHSELNLSSLELGDSALYFCASSAGLAGGSAGELFFGEGSRLTVL.

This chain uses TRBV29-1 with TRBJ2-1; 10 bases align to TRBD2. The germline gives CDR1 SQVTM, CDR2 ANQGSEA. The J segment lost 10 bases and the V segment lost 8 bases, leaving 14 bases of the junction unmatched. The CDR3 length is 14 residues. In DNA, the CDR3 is TGCAGCTTCCCGGAGGGAAGCGGGAGGGGCGAGCAGTTCTTC. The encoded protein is CSFPEGSGRGEQFF.

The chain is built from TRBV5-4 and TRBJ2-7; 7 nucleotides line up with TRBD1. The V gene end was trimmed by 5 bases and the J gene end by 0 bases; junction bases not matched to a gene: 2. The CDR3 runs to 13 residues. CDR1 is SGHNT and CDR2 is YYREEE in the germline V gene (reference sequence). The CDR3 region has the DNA TGTGCCAGCAGGACAGGGAGCTCCTACGAGCAGTACTTC. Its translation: CASRTGSSYEQYF.

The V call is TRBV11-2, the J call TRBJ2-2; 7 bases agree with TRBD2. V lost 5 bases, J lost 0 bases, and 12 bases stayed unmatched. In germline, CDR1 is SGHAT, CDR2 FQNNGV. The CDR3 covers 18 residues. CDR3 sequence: CASSPDEGGGSNTGELFF. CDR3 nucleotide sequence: TGTGCCAGCAGCCCGGACGAGGGCGGGGGATCGAACACCGGGGAGCTGTTTTTT.

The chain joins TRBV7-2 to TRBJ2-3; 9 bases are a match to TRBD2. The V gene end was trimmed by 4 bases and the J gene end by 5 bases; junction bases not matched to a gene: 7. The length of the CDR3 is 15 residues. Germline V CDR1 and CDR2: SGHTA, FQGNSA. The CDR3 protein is CASSSRGGRGDTQYF. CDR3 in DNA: TGTGCCAGCAGCTCGCGGGGGGGCCGGGGAGATACGCAGTATTTT.

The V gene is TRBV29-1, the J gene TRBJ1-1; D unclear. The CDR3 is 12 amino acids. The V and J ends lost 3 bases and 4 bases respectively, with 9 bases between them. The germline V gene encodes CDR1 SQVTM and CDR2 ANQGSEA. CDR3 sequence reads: CSVDELSTEAFF. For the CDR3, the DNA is TGCAGCGTTGATGAGTTGAGCACTGAAGCTTTCTTT.

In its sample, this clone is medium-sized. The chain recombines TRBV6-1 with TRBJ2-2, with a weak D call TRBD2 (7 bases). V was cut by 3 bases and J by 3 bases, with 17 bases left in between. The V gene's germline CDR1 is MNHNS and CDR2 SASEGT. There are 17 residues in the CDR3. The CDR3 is CASSEGGGAPDTGELFF. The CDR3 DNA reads TGTGCCAGCAGTGAGGGTGGGGGGGCCCCCGACACCGGGGAGCTGTTTTTT.

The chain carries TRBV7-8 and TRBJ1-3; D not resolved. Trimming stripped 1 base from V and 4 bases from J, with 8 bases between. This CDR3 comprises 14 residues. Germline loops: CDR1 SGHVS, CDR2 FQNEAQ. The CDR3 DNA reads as TGTGCCAGCAGCTTAGTCGCAGGCGGAAACACCATATATTTT. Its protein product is CASSLVAGGNTIYF. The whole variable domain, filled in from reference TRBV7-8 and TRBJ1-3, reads GAGVSQSPRYKVAKRGQDVALRCDPISGHVSLFWYQQALGQGPEFLTYFQNEAQLDKSGLPSDRFFAERPEGSVSTLKIQRTQQEDSAVYLCASSLVAGGNTIYFGEGSWLTVV.

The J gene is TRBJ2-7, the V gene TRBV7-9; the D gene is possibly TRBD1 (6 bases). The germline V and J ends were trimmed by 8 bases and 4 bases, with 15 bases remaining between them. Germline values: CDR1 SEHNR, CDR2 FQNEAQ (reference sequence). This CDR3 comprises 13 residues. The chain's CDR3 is CASGKDRPYEQYF. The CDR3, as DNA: TGTGCCAGCGGCAAGGACAGACCGTACGAGCAGTACTTC.

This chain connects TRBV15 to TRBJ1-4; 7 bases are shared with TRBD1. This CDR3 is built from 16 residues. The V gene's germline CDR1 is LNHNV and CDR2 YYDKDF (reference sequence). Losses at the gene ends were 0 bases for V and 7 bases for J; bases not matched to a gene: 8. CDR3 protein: CATSRDLRQGVEKLFF. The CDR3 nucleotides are TGTGCCACCAGCAGAGATCTTCGACAGGGCGTTGAAAAACTGTTTTTT.